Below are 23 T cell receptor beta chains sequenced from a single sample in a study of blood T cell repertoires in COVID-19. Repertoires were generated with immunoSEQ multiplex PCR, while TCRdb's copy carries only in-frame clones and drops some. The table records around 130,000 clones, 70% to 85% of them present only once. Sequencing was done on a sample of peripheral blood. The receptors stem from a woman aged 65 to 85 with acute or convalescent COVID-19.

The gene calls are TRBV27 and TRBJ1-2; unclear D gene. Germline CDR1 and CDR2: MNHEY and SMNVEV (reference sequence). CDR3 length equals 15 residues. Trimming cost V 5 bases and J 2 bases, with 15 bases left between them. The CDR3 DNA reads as TGTGCCAGCAGTCCCTTAGGCAGGAACAACTATGGCTACACCTTC. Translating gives CASSPLGRNNYGYTF.

The CDR3 sequence: CASSHAQSYGYTF. The CDR3 region has the DNA TGTGCCAGCAGCCACGCACAGAGCTATGGCTACACCTTC. V is TRBV7-9 and J is TRBJ1-2, with unresolved D. The CDR3 has 13 amino acids. V lost 5 bases to trimming and J lost 4 bases, with 11 bases between them. CDR1 SEHNR and CDR2 FQNEAQ come from the germline V gene (reference sequence).

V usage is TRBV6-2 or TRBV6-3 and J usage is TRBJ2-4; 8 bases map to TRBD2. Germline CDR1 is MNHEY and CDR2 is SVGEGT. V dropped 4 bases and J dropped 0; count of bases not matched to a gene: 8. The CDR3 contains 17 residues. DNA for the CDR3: TGTGCCAGCAGTTGGGAGTTAGCGGGGTTAGCCAAAAACATTCAGTACTTC. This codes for CASSWELAGLAKNIQYF.

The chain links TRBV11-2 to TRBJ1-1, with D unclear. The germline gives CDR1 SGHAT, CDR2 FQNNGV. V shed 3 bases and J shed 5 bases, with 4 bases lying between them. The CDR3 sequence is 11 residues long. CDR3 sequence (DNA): TGTGCCAGCAGCTTTCTAACTGAAGCTTTCTTT. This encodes CASSFLTEAFF.

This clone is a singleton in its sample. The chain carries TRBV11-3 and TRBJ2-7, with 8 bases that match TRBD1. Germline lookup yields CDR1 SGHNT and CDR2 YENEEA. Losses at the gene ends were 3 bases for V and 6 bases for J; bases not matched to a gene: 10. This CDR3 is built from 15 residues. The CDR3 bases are TGTGCCAGCAGCTTCCGACAGGGGATAGGTGGCGAGCAGTACTTC. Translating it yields CASSFRQGIGGEQYF.

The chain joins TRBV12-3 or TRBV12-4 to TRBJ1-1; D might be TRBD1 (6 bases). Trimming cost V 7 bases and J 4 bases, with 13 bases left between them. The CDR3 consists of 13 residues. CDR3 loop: CASTLGGITEAFF. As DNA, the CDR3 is TGTGCCAGCACCCTAGGGGGAATCACTGAAGCTTTCTTT.

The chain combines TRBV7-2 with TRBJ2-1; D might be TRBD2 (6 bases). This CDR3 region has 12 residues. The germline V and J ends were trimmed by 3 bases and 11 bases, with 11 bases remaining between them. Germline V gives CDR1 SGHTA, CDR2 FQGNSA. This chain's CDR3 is CASSLRREKQFF. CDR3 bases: TGTGCCAGCAGCTTGAGGAGGGAAAAGCAGTTCTTC.

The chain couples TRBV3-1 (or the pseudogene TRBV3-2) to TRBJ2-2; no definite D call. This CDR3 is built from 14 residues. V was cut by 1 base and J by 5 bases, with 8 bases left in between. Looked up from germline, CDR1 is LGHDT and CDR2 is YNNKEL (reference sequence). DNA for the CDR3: TGTGCCAGCAGCCAAGCTCTGGCTACCGGGGAGCTGTTTTTT. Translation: CASSQALATGELFF.

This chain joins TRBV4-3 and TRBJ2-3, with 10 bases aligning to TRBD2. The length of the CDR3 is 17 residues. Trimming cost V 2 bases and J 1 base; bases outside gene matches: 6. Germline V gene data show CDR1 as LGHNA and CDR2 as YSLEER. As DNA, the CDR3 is TGCGCCAGCAGCCAATATTTAGCGGGGGGCGGCACAGATACGCAGTATTTT. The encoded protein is CASSQYLAGGGTDTQYF.

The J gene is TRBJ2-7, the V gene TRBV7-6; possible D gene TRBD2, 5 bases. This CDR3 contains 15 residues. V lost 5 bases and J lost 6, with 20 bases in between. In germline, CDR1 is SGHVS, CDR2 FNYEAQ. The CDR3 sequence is CASSPRSETGIEQYF. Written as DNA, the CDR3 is TGTGCCAGCAGCCCACGATCCGAGACGGGGATCGAGCAGTACTTC.

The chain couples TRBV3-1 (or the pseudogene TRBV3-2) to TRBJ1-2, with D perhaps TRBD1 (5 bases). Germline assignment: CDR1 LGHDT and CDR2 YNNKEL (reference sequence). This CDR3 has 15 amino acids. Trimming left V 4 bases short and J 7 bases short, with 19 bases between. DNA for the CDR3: TGTGCCAGCAGCCCCCTGGTAGGGGCGAAGAGTGGCTACACCTTC. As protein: CASSPLVGAKSGYTF.

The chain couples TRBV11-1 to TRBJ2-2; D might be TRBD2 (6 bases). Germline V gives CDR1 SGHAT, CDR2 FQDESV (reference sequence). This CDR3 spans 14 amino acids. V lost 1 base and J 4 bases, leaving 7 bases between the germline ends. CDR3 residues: CASSLVLATGELFF. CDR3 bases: TGTGCCAGCAGCTTAGTACTAGCCACCGGGGAGCTGTTTTTT.

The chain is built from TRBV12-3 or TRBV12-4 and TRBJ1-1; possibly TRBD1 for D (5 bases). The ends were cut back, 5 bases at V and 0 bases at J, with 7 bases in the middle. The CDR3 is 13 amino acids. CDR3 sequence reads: CASSQGVNTEAFF. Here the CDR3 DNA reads TGTGCCAGCAGTCAGGGTGTGAACACTGAAGCTTTCTTT.

The CDR3 nucleotides read TGCAGTGCCCGGTCTGGAAACACCATATATTTT. Translated, it gives CSARSGNTIYF. The chain is built from TRBV20-1 and TRBJ1-3; D remains ambiguous. CDR3 size: 11 residues. Germline CDR1 DFQATT, CDR2 SNEGSKA (reference sequence). The V gene lost 6 bases and the J gene lost 1 base, with 4 bases spanning the gap.

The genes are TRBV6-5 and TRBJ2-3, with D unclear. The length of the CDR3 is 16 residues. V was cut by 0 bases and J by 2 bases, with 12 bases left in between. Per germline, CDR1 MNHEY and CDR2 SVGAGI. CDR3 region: CASSYSRTTLTDTQYF. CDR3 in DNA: TGTGCCAGCAGTTACTCTAGAACTACCCTCACAGATACGCAGTATTTT.

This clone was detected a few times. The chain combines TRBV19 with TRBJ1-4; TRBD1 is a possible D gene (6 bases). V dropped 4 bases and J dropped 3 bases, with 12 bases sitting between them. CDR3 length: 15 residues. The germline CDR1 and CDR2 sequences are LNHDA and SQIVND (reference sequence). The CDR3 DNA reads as TGTGCCAGTAGTAAAGGACAGTTGGCTAATGAAAAACTGTTTTTT. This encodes CASSKGQLANEKLFF.

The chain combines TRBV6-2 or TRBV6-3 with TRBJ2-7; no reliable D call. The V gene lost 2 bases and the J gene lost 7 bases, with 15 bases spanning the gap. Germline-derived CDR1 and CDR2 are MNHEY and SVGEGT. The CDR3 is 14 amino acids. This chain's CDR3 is CASSYSSNPREQYF. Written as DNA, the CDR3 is TGTGCCAGCAGTTACAGTTCAAACCCCCGGGAGCAGTACTTC.

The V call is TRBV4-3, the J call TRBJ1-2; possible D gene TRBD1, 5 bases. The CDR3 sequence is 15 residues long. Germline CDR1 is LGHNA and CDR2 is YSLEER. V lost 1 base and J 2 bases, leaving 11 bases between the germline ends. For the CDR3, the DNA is TGCGCCAGCAGCCAAGCGATGGGGGGAAACTATGGCTACACCTTC. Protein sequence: CASSQAMGGNYGYTF.

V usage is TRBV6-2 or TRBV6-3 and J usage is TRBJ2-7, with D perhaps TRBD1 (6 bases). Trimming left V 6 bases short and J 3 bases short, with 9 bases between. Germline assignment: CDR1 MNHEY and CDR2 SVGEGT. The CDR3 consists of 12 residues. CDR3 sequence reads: CASSQGGYEQYF. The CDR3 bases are TGTGCCAGCAGCCAAGGGGGCTACGAGCAGTACTTC.

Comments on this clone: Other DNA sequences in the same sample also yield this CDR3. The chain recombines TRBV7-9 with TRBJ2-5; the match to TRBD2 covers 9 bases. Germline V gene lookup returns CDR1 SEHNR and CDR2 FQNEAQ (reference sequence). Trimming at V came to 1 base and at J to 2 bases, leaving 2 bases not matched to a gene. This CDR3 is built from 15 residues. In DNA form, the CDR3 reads TGTGCCAGCAGCTTAGGCCTAGCGGGGCAAGAGACCCAGTACTTC. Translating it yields CASSLGLAGQETQYF.

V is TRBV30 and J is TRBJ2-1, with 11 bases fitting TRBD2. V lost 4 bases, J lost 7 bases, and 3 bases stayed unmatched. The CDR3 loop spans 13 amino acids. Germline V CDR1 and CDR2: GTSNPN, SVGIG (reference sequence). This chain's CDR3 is CAWKLAGGNEQFF. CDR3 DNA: TGTGCCTGGAAGTTAGCGGGGGGGAATGAGCAGTTCTTC.

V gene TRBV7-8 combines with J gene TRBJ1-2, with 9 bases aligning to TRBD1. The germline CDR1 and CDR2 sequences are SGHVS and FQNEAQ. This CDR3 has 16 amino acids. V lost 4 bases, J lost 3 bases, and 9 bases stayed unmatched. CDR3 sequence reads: CASSSRPGTGHYGYTF. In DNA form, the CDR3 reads TGTGCCAGCAGCTCCCGGCCCGGGACAGGGCACTATGGCTACACCTTC.

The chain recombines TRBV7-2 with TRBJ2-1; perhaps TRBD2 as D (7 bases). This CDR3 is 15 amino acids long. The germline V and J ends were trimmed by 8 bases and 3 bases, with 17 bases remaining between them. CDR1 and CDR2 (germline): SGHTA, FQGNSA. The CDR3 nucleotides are TGTGCCAGCCGCACCGGGGGGCCACGCTACAATGAGCAGTTCTTC. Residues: CASRTGGPRYNEQFF.